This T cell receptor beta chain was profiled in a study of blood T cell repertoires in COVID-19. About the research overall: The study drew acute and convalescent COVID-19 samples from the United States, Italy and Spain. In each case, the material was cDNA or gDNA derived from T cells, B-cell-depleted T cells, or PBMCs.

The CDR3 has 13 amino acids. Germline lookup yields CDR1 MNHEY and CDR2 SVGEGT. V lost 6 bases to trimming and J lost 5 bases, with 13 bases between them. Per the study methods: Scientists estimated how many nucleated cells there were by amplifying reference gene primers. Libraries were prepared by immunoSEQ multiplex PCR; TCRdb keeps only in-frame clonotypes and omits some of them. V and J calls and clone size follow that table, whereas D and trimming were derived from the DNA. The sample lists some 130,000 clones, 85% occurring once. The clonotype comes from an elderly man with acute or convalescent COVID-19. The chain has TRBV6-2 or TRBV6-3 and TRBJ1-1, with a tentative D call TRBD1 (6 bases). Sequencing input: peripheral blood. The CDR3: CASSRTGLTEAFF. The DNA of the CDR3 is TGTGCCAGCAGCCGAACAGGGTTAACTGAAGCTTTCTTT.